Described below is a single T cell receptor beta chain sequence and its context. Its antigen is not identified. This PCR relied on a set of 60 Vbeta primers and 13 Jbeta primers. Libraries were prepared by immunoSEQ multiplex PCR; TCRdb keeps only in-frame clonotypes and omits some of them. Among roughly 110,000 clones listed, over 60% were seen once. These data belong to a study of cytomegalovirus exposure and HLA in healthy donors. When sampled, the donors appeared nominally healthy, though they likely had unrecorded immune exposures. Overall study findings and caveats: TCR beta sequences reportedly predicted most subjects' HLA-A and HLA-B alleles accurately.

This CDR3 is built from 16 residues. V lost 5 bases and J lost 0, with 15 bases in between. Germline CDR1 is LNHNV and CDR2 is YYDKDF (reference sequence). This rearrangement joins TRBV15 to TRBJ2-3; perhaps TRBD2 as D (6 bases). Specimen: PBMCs. The origin of this receptor is a woman in her twenties or thirties in good health and CMV-seronegative. CDR3 loop: CATSGGLSTSTDTQYF. CDR3 DNA sequence: TGTGCCACCAGCGGGGGACTTTCGACTAGCACAGATACGCAGTATTTT.